Listed below are T cell receptor beta chains from one sample, sequenced in a study of shared clonotypes between healthy human individuals. Data came from immunoSEQ multiplex PCR; TCRdb stores just in-frame clones and leaves some out. The sample has some 2 million clones, over 85% seen once. Sequences were obtained from naive CD4+ T cells sorted from blood. Receptors were obtained from a man aged 18 to 35 in good health. CDR3s include the opening cysteine and the closing phenylalanine or tryptophan. Fields, in order: V gene, D gene, J gene, CDR3 DNA, CDR3 protein. D genes are given only for firm matches.

v_call: TRBV2
d_call: TRBD1
j_call: TRBJ2-5
cdr3_nt: TGTGCCAGCAGGACAGGGGGGTGGGAGACCCAGTACTTC
cdr3_aa: CASRTGGWETQYF

v_call: TRBV5-6
d_call: .
j_call: TRBJ1-6
cdr3_nt: TGTGCCAGCAGCTTGGGTCAGGTTAAGAGCTCCTATAATTCACCCCTCCACTTT
cdr3_aa: CASSLGQVKSSYNSPLHF

v_call: TRBV7-2
d_call: .
j_call: TRBJ2-2
cdr3_nt: TGTGCCAGCAGCGAGAGGGTAGCGATGAACACCGGGGAGCTGTTTTTT
cdr3_aa: CASSERVAMNTGELFF

v_call: TRBV5-6
d_call: .
j_call: TRBJ2-1
cdr3_nt: TGTGCCAGCAGCTACGCGGACTCCTACAATGAGCAGTTCTTC
cdr3_aa: CASSYADSYNEQFF

v_call: TRBV4-1
d_call: TRBD2
j_call: TRBJ2-5
cdr3_nt: TGCGCCAGCAGCCAAGCCGGGACTAGCGGGAAGCAGTACTTC
cdr3_aa: CASSQAGTSGKQYF

v_call: TRBV19
d_call: .
j_call: TRBJ2-7
cdr3_nt: TGTGCCAGTAGTATTGTCGGGGCTGGGGAGCAGTACTTC
cdr3_aa: CASSIVGAGEQYF

v_call: TRBV7-9
d_call: TRBD2
j_call: TRBJ2-1
cdr3_nt: TGTGCCAGCAGCCCCACTAGCGGGGGTATATACAATGAGCAGTTCTTC
cdr3_aa: CASSPTSGGIYNEQFF

v_call: TRBV15
d_call: TRBD2
j_call: TRBJ2-7
cdr3_nt: TGTGCCACCAGCAGGGAGGGACTAGTCTACGAGCAGTACTTC
cdr3_aa: CATSREGLVYEQYF

v_call: TRBV27
d_call: .
j_call: TRBJ2-7
cdr3_nt: TGTGCCAGCAGTTTCCTCCCTGGTTCATACTACGAGCAGTACTTC
cdr3_aa: CASSFLPGSYYEQYF

v_call: TRBV6-5
d_call: TRBD2
j_call: TRBJ2-5
cdr3_nt: TGTGCCAGCAGCCGCGGACTAGGGGACCAAGAGACCCAGTACTTC
cdr3_aa: CASSRGLGDQETQYF

v_call: TRBV6-6
d_call: .
j_call: TRBJ1-2
cdr3_nt: TGTGCCAGCAGTTACTCAGATTATGGCTACACCTTC
cdr3_aa: CASSYSDYGYTF

v_call: TRBV6-5
d_call: TRBD1
j_call: TRBJ2-7
cdr3_nt: TGTGCCAGCAGGCGGGGACAGGGGGACTACGAGCAGTACTTC
cdr3_aa: CASRRGQGDYEQYF

v_call: TRBV6-5
d_call: TRBD1
j_call: TRBJ2-3
cdr3_nt: TGTGCCAGCACGACAGGGGCGGTTAATACGCAGTATTTT
cdr3_aa: CASTTGAVNTQYF

v_call: TRBV7-2
d_call: TRBD2
j_call: TRBJ2-3
cdr3_nt: TGTGCCAGCAGCCCCGGACTAGCAGATACGCAGTATTTT
cdr3_aa: CASSPGLADTQYF

v_call: TRBV30
d_call: .
j_call: TRBJ2-2
cdr3_nt: TGTGCCTACAGGACAACGAAGGTCACCGGGGAGCTGTTTTTT
cdr3_aa: CAYRTTKVTGELFF

v_call: TRBV5-8
d_call: TRBD1
j_call: TRBJ2-1
cdr3_nt: TGTGCCAGCAGCAAGGGACAGACTTCGAACAATGAGCAGTTCTTC
cdr3_aa: CASSKGQTSNNEQFF